The clone carrying this TCR beta chain was detected many times. Its cognate antigen is unknown. The authors took PBMCs from over 8.5 ml fresh peripheral blood. Germline V gene lookup returns CDR1 SGHNT and CDR2 YENEEA. V was pared by 2 bases and J by 5 bases, with 4 bases of the junction left unmatched. This CDR3 region has 14 residues. This record comes from a study of T cells in Graves' hyperthyroidism and ophthalmopathy. About the study: Any treatment followed the collection of peripheral blood at initial diagnosis.

Study-level results: Appearing also in blood were most of the thyroid clonotypes expanded above 0.001. Patients with ophthalmopathy were separated from those with stable hyperthyroidism by a 13 V-J model.

Researchers amplified the TCR beta CDR3 regions from RNA transcripts. First-round RT-PCR of the TCR CDR3 relied on the HTBI primer set. TCRdb reprocessed the multiplex PCR reads via MiXCR and lists one record per CDR3 protein. The table includes hundreds of thousands of distinct CDR3 sequences, 14% detected once. Specimen: blood. This clonotype was obtained from a woman aged 18-35 years with Graves' hyperthyroidism. The chain has TRBV11-3 and TRBJ2-7; 9 bases map to TRBD1. CDR3 in amino acids: CASSLRQGVHEQYF. In DNA form, the CDR3 reads TGTGCCAGCAGCTTAAGACAGGGGGTCCACGAGCAGTACTTC.